Listed below are T cell receptor beta chains from one sample, sequenced in a study of blood T cells in healthy people across ages. TCRdb called the 5' RACE reads again in MiXCR, with one record for every CDR3 protein. The table shows about 700,000 distinct CDR3 sequences, with 32% occurring only once. Sequencing was performed on blood. The receptors here all came from a woman older than 75 in good health. Each CDR3 is given with its conserved first and last residue. A D gene is named only where the DNA matches it firmly. The listing skips clone size in some rows; elsewhere it reads once, few, many or a size class.

clone_size | j_call | v_call | d_call | cdr3_nt | cdr3_aa
many | TRBJ2-1 | TRBV7-6 | TRBD2 | TGTGCCAGCAGTTCCGGGACTAGCGGCAATGAGCAGTTCTTC | CASSSGTSGNEQFF
few | TRBJ1-2 | TRBV30 | TRBD1 | TGTGCCTGGAGCCTACAGGGGTACTATGGCTACACCTTC | CAWSLQGYYGYTF
. | TRBJ2-2 | TRBV2 | TRBD2 | TGTGCCAGCAGTGGCCTAGCGGGGGGACACACCGGGGAGCTGTTTTTT | CASSGLAGGHTGELFF
. | TRBJ2-7 | TRBV28 | TRBD1 | TGTGCCACCACCGCAGGGGGCAGGTACGAGCAGTACTTC | CATTAGGRYEQYF
. | TRBJ1-2 | TRBV5-1 | . | TGCGCCAGCAGCCAAGGCCTGGGGGCTAACTATGGCTACACCTTC | CASSQGLGANYGYTF
many | TRBJ2-3 | TRBV7-8 | . | TGTGCCAGCAGCTTAGCCGGCAGGGGTACAGATACGCAGTATTTT | CASSLAGRGTDTQYF
many | TRBJ1-2 | TRBV20-1 | . | TGCAGTGCTAGAGATATAAAAGGGGCCAACTATGGCTACACCTTC | CSARDIKGANYGYTF
. | TRBJ2-7 | TRBV11-2 | . | TGTGCCAGCAGCTTCCGTTCAGGCCCCCACGAGCAGTACTTC | CASSFRSGPHEQYF
. | TRBJ2-3 | TRBV20-1 | . | TGCAGGGCTAGGCCCACAGATACGCAGTATTTT | CRARPTDTQYF
. | TRBJ1-1 | TRBV5-1 | TRBD1 | TGCGCCAGCAGCCTCCGGGACAGGCGCCCTAACACTGAAGCTTTCTTT | CASSLRDRRPNTEAFF
many | TRBJ2-3 | TRBV6-1 | . | TGTGCCAGCAGTAAGCCGGGAACAGATACGCAGTATTTT | CASSKPGTDTQYF
. | TRBJ1-2 | TRBV7-9 | . | TGTGCCAGCAGCTTAGATGCAGCCGACTTTAACTATGGCTACACCTTC | CASSLDAADFNYGYTF
. | TRBJ1-2 | TRBV30 | TRBD1 | TGTGCCTGGAGTGGACAGGGAGATGGCTACACCTTC | CAWSGQGDGYTF
many | TRBJ2-6 | TRBV18 | TRBD1 | TGTGCCAGCTCCCCTCAGGGGGCCTCTGGGGCCAACGTCCTGACTTTC | CASSPQGASGANVLTF
many | TRBJ2-1 | TRBV5-6 | TRBD2 | TGTGCCAGCAGCCGGGGAACTAGCGGGAATGAGCAGTTCTTC | CASSRGTSGNEQFF
many | TRBJ1-2 | TRBV7-2 | TRBD1 | TGTGCCAGCAGCCACCCTCAGGGGGCGGGCTATGGCTACACCTTC | CASSHPQGAGYGYTF
. | TRBJ2-7 | TRBV20-1 | TRBD1 | TGCAGTGCTAGCCCACCGACAGGGAGCTCCTACGAGCAGTACTTC | CSASPPTGSSYEQYF
. | TRBJ1-4 | TRBV5-1 | . | TGCGCCAGCAGCTTGACAGTTGCAACTAATGAAAAACTGTTTTTT | CASSLTVATNEKLFF
many | TRBJ1-2 | TRBV20-1 | . | TGCAGTGCTGGACCCGGGCAGGGAGGTGGCTACACCTTC | CSAGPGQGGGYTF